A single sample is the source of the 32 T cell receptor beta chains below, sequenced in a study of regulatory and conventional T cells in RAG deficiency. Conventional CD4+ T cells were sorted from blood as CD25-low CD127-high cells. Here immunoSEQ multiplex PCR was the method, and the copy in TCRdb shows in-frame clones only, minus some. Among 25,000 to 35,000 clones listed, over 90% were seen once. These data were likewise used in another study, on regulatory T cells. This second study says: Amplification used 52 TRBV primers and 13 TRBJ primers.

Material for sequencing was CD25- CD4+ T cells sorted from blood. Source of these receptors: a human donor in good health.

This clone came up a few times. V usage is TRBV2 and J usage is TRBJ1-4; weak D call: TRBD1 (6 bases). CDR1 SNHLY and CDR2 FYNNEI come from the germline V gene. CDR3 length: 16 amino acids. V lost 4 bases, J lost 0 bases, and 12 bases lay in between. The CDR3 sequence is CASSAQNRATNEKLFF. DNA of the CDR3: TGTGCCAGCAGTGCACAAAACAGGGCAACTAATGAAAAACTGTTTTTT.

This chain connects TRBV30 to TRBJ1-3, with TRBD1 matching 9 bases. V lost 4 bases, J lost 4 bases, and 5 bases stayed unmatched. Looked up from germline, CDR1 is GTSNPN and CDR2 is SVGIG (reference sequence). CDR3 length: 14 residues. CDR3 in amino acids: CAWNPGTGGNTIYF. The DNA for the CDR3 is TGTGCCTGGAACCCCGGGACAGGGGGAAACACCATATATTTT.

The V and J genes are TRBV11-2 and TRBJ2-7; TRBD1 aligns across 7 bases. With V trimmed by 0 bases and J by 1 base, 9 bases remained unmatched. Germline V gene data show CDR1 as SGHAT and CDR2 as FQNNGV. The CDR3 has 17 amino acids. CDR3 region: CASSLEDRAGGSYEQYF. The CDR3 nucleotides are TGTGCCAGCAGCTTAGAAGACCGGGCAGGGGGATCCTACGAGCAGTACTTC.

The chain is built from TRBV5-1 and TRBJ1-3; possible D gene TRBD1, 5 bases. With 0 bases removed from V and 4 bases from J, the gap between germline ends came to 14 bases. Germline V CDR1 and CDR2: SGHRS, YFSETQ. There are 16 residues in the CDR3. The CDR3 coding sequence is TGCGCCAGCAGCTTGGGGTCAGGGTACTCAGGAAACACCATATATTTT. This sequence encodes CASSLGSGYSGNTIYF. Together with reference TRBV5-1 and TRBJ1-3, the CDR3 gives the full variable domain: KAGVTQTPRYLIKTRGQQVTLSCSPISGHRSVSWYQQTPGQGLQFLFEYFSETQRNKGNFPGRFSGRQFSNSRSEMNVSTLELGDSALYLCASSLGSGYSGNTIYFGEGSWLTVV.

The chain has TRBV27 and TRBJ1-6; a weak D match, TRBD1 (5 bases). V was clipped by 2 bases and J by 8 bases, with 13 bases between them. There are 15 residues in the CDR3. CDR1 is MNHEY and CDR2 is SMNVEV in the germline V gene (reference sequence). The CDR3: CASSLIGRAHSPLHF. CDR3 coding DNA: TGTGCCAGCAGTTTAATAGGCAGGGCCCATTCACCCCTCCACTTT.

The chain joins TRBV10-3 to TRBJ2-2; perhaps TRBD2 as D (7 bases). In germline, CDR1 is ENHRY, CDR2 SYGVKD. The CDR3 runs to 18 residues. Trimming cost V 0 bases and J 0 bases, with 14 bases left between them. CDR3 sequence (DNA): TGTGCCATCAGTGAGTCGGACGGCGGGGGCCCGAACACCGGGGAGCTGTTTTTT. Amino acids: CAISESDGGGPNTGELFF.

The chain recombines TRBV28 with TRBJ2-1, with 13 nucleotides matching TRBD2. J lost 12 bases, V lost 10 bases, and 12 bases had no gene match. This CDR3 is built from 14 residues. Germline lookup yields CDR1 MDHEN and CDR2 SYDVKM. The CDR3: CAIQLLAGGPGQFF. The DNA of the CDR3 is TGTGCCATCCAGCTACTAGCGGGGGGGCCTGGGCAGTTCTTC.

The CDR3 sequence is CASSPQGLPYEQYF. The CDR3 region has the DNA TGTGCCAGCAGTCCCCAGGGGCTCCCCTACGAGCAGTACTTC. The chain recombines TRBV27 with TRBJ2-7; a possible D gene is TRBD1 (6 bases). This CDR3 spans 14 amino acids. CDR1 and CDR2 (germline): MNHEY, SMNVEV (reference sequence). Trimming took 5 bases from V and 2 from J, leaving 13 bases between them.

The chain carries TRBV5-1 and TRBJ2-1; weak D call: TRBD2 (5 bases). V dropped 6 bases and J dropped 0 bases, with 10 bases sitting between them. Germline CDR1 SGHRS, CDR2 YFSETQ. The CDR3 spans 14 residues. The CDR3 coding sequence is TGCGCCAGCAATTTGGGGAGCTCCTACAATGAGCAGTTCTTC. It translates to CASNLGSSYNEQFF.

The chain recombines TRBV19 with TRBJ1-1, with 9 positions matching TRBD1. This CDR3 region has 17 residues. V shed 4 bases and J 0 bases; nucleotides not matched to a gene: 9. From germline, CDR1 is LNHDA and CDR2 SQIVND (reference sequence). CDR3: CASSTSDRGIMNTEAFF. The CDR3 coding sequence is TGTGCCAGTAGTACCTCGGACAGGGGTATTATGAACACTGAAGCTTTCTTT.

This clone was detected once. This sequence joins TRBV7-9 and TRBJ2-1, with 9 bases fitting TRBD2. V shed 3 bases and J 9 bases; nucleotides not matched to a gene: 9. Germline assignment: CDR1 SEHNR and CDR2 FQNEAQ (reference sequence). The CDR3 consists of 15 residues. The DNA of the CDR3 is TGTGCCAGCAGCTTGCTAGCGGGGAGGGGGAGTGAGCAGTTCTTC. Protein: CASSLLAGRGSEQFF.

This chain connects TRBV7-9 to TRBJ1-3; 10 nucleotides align to TRBD1. V lost 6 bases to trimming and J lost 0 bases; unmatched junction nucleotides: 5. Germline loops: CDR1 SEHNR, CDR2 FQNEAQ (reference sequence). The CDR3 totals 16 residues. Here the CDR3 DNA reads TGTGCCAGCAGACAGACAGGGGGCGTCTCTGGAAACACCATATATTTT. It specifies CASRQTGGVSGNTIYF.

The V gene is TRBV15, the J gene TRBJ2-7, with 10 nucleotides matching TRBD2. The CDR3 spans 16 residues. J lost 0 bases, V lost 5 bases, and 7 bases had no gene match. Germline CDR1 is LNHNV and CDR2 is YYDKDF (reference sequence). The CDR3 sequence is CATSDPRLAGSYEQYF. CDR3 bases: TGTGCCACCAGCGACCCAAGACTAGCGGGCTCCTACGAGCAGTACTTC. The variable domain in full, completed from reference TRBV15 and TRBJ2-7, reads DAMVIQNPRYQVTQFGKPVTLSCSQTLNHNVMYWYQQKSSQAPKLLFHYYDKDFNNEADTPDNFQSRRPNTSFCFLDIRSPGLGDTAMYLCATSDPRLAGSYEQYFGPGTRLTVT.

J is TRBJ1-1 and V is TRBV11-1, with D maybe TRBD1 (5 bases). Germline CDR1 and CDR2: SGHAT and FQDESV (reference sequence). V lost 4 bases to trimming and J lost 3 bases, with 15 bases between them. CDR3 length: 15 amino acids. DNA of the CDR3: TGTGCCAGCAGCTGGAACCGGGGGGGAGACACTGAAGCTTTCTTT. It specifies CASSWNRGGDTEAFF. Full variable domain (remainder filled in from reference TRBV11-1 and TRBJ1-1): EAEVAQSPRYKITEKSQAVAFWCDPISGHATLYWYRQILGQGPELLVQFQDESVVDDSQLPKDRFSAERLKGVDSTLKIQPAELGDSAMYLCASSWNRGGDTEAFFGQGTRLTVV.

V is TRBV19 and J is TRBJ1-1; a possible D gene is TRBD1 (5 bases). The germline gives CDR1 LNHDA, CDR2 SQIVND (reference sequence). The V end was cut by 2 bases, the J end by 1 base, with 11 bases between. The CDR3 runs 15 residues. The CDR3 sequence: CASSIRSGGNTEAFF. The CDR3 DNA sequence: TGTGCCAGTAGTATAAGGTCGGGGGGGAACACTGAAGCTTTCTTT. The full variable domain, completed using reference TRBV19 and TRBJ1-1, is DGGITQSPKYLFRKEGQNVTLSCEQNLNHDAMYWYRQDPGQGLRLIYYSQIVNDFQKGDIAEGYSVSREKKESFPLTVTSAQKNPTAFYLCASSIRSGGNTEAFFGQGTRLTVV.

The chain has TRBV10-3 and TRBJ2-2; the match to TRBD2 covers 12 bases. From germline, CDR1 is ENHRY and CDR2 SYGVKD. Trimming removed 9 bases from V and 2 bases from J; junction bases left unmatched: 16. The CDR3 is 19 amino acids. In nucleotides, the CDR3 is TGTGCCATTCGAAAGGGTGCCCTAGCGGGGGGGCTAAACACCGGGGAGCTGTTTTTT. This sequence encodes CAIRKGALAGGLNTGELFF.

V gene TRBV6-1 combines with J gene TRBJ2-3; 9 nucleotides align to TRBD2. The length of the CDR3 is 17 residues. In germline, CDR1 is MNHNS, CDR2 SASEGT. With V trimmed by 5 bases and J by 1 base, 10 bases remained unmatched. The CDR3 nucleotides read TGTGCCAGCAGTCAAGTGGCGGGGGGGCCAGGCACAGATACGCAGTATTTT. This gives the protein CASSQVAGGPGTDTQYF.

The chain recombines TRBV25-1 with TRBJ1-1, with 7 bases that match TRBD1. The V gene's germline CDR1 is MGHDK and CDR2 SYGVNS. The length of the CDR3 is 18 residues. Trimming removed 0 bases from V and 1 base from J; junction bases left unmatched: 11. Here the CDR3 reads CASSEYRIRDRRNTEAFF. CDR3 coding DNA: TGTGCCAGCAGTGAATATAGGATCCGGGACAGAAGGAACACTGAAGCTTTCTTT.

This chain joins TRBV5-1 and TRBJ2-6; 8 positions match TRBD1. The CDR3 runs 18 residues. V gave up 4 bases and J gave up 0 bases; unmatched junction bases: 9. Germline lookup yields CDR1 SGHRS and CDR2 YFSETQ. This chain's CDR3 is CASSNGQGGHSGANVLTF. CDR3 nucleotide sequence: TGCGCCAGCAGCAACGGACAGGGTGGCCACTCTGGGGCCAACGTCCTGACTTTC.

The genes are TRBV28 and TRBJ2-7, with 9 bases lining up with TRBD2. The V gene's germline CDR1 is MDHEN and CDR2 SYDVKM. The junction had 5 bases not matched to a gene; V was cut back by 2 bases and J by 3 bases. This CDR3 contains 15 residues. In DNA form, the CDR3 reads TGTGCCAGCAGTTTAGGGGGAGCGGGGGGCTACGAGCAGTACTTC. This encodes CASSLGGAGGYEQYF.

The sample holds one count of this clone. This chain connects TRBV7-9 to TRBJ2-7; tentative D call: TRBD1 (5 bases). Germline V gene sequence: CDR1 SEHNR, CDR2 FQNEAQ (reference sequence). The CDR3 runs 16 residues. Trimming left V 5 bases short and J 0 bases short, with 17 bases between. This CDR3 is CASSPTALDNSYEQYF. The DNA of the CDR3 is TGTGCCAGCAGCCCGACCGCTTTGGACAACTCCTACGAGCAGTACTTC.

This chain joins TRBV5-6 and TRBJ2-7, with a tentative D call TRBD1 (5 bases). V was clipped by 0 bases and J by 2 bases, with 9 bases between them. Germline-derived CDR1 and CDR2 are SGHDT and YYEEEE. This CDR3 region has 14 residues. The CDR3 nucleotides are TGTGCCAGCAGCTTGGGACAGTCGACCTACGAGCAGTACTTC. Translating gives CASSLGQSTYEQYF.

J is TRBJ2-5 and V is TRBV9; 7 bases align to TRBD1. The J call may be wrong; the DNA end is better matched by TRBJ2-7. The CDR3 totals 15 residues. The germline V gene has CDR1 SGDLS and CDR2 YYNGEE. The CDR3 DNA follows: TGTGCCAGCAGCGTAGAGGGGGCTAGCTCCTACGAGCAGTACTTC. It yields the protein CASSVEGASSYEQYF.

The rearrangement links TRBV27 to TRBJ1-1; 10 positions match TRBD1. Trimming cost V 5 bases and J 4 bases; bases outside gene matches: 7. The CDR3 totals 15 residues. Germline CDR1 is MNHEY and CDR2 is SMNVEV (reference sequence). The chain's CDR3 is CASSAAGTGATEAFF. In nucleotides, the CDR3 is TGTGCCAGCAGTGCAGCCGGGACAGGGGCCACTGAAGCTTTCTTT.

The V and J genes are TRBV6-5 and TRBJ2-1, with unresolved D. Trimming left V 6 bases short and J 7 bases short, with 10 bases between. Germline CDR1 is MNHEY and CDR2 is SVGAGI. The CDR3 extends over 12 amino acids. The CDR3 here is CASSYARNEQFF. The CDR3 DNA reads as TGTGCCAGCAGCTACGCGCGGAATGAGCAGTTCTTC.

The rearrangement uses TRBV29-1 and TRBJ1-3; possibly TRBD1 for D (5 bases). The CDR3 length is 16 residues. Trimming took 1 base from V and 1 from J, leaving 14 bases between them. Germline CDR1 is SQVTM and CDR2 is ANQGSEA. The CDR3 DNA reads as TGCAGCGTTGAAGGCAGGGCCCCTGGGTCTGGAAACACCATATATTTT. This codes for CSVEGRAPGSGNTIYF. Together with reference TRBV29-1 and TRBJ1-3, the CDR3 gives the full variable domain: SAVISQKPSRDICQRGTSLTIQCQVDSQVTMMFWYRQQPGQSLTLIATANQGSEATYESGFVIDKFPISRPNLTFSTLTVSNMSPEDSSIYLCSVEGRAPGSGNTIYFGEGSWLTVV.

This clone has just a few counts. The genes are TRBV10-1 and TRBJ1-2, with a tentative D call TRBD1 (6 bases). V gave up 8 bases and J gave up 2 bases, with 15 bases separating them. Per germline, CDR1 WNHNN and CDR2 SYGVQD (reference sequence). The CDR3 length is 14 residues. The CDR3 DNA reads TGCGCCAGCTCTGAGACAGGTTGGAACTATGGCTACACCTTC. It is translated as CASSETGWNYGYTF.

The chain carries TRBV4-1 and TRBJ1-5; 7 bases align to TRBD1. Losses at the gene ends were 0 bases for V and 9 bases for J; bases not matched to a gene: 8. The CDR3 covers 15 residues. Germline values: CDR1 MGHRA, CDR2 YSYEKL. CDR3 DNA sequence: TGCGCCAGCAGCCAAGATAAGAGGGACAGAGGGCCCCAGCATTTT. Protein sequence: CASSQDKRDRGPQHF.

The chain links TRBV11-2 to TRBJ1-5, with a tentative D call TRBD1 (5 bases). CDR3 size: 15 residues. The V gene's germline CDR1 is SGHAT and CDR2 FQNNGV. The V end was cut by 5 bases, the J end by 3 bases, with 14 bases between. The chain's CDR3 is CASSPGPGYNQPQHF. CDR3 coding DNA: TGTGCCAGCAGCCCCGGACCAGGGTACAATCAGCCCCAGCATTTT.

The chain is built from TRBV14 and TRBJ1-2; 9 nucleotides match TRBD1. The V and J ends lost 1 base and 6 bases, in that order; junction bases with no gene match: 6. The CDR3 extends over 15 amino acids. Germline CDR1 and CDR2: SGHDN and FVKESK. CDR3 sequence: CASSQAGTGYNGYTF. The CDR3 coding sequence is TGTGCCAGCAGCCAAGCCGGGACAGGGTACAATGGCTACACCTTC. The full variable domain, rest sourced from reference TRBV14 and TRBJ1-2, is EAGVTQFPSHSVIEKGQTVTLRCDPISGHDNLYWYRRVMGKEIKFLLHFVKESKQDESGMPNNRFLAERTGGTYSTLKVQPAELEDSGVYFCASSQAGTGYNGYTFGSGTRLTVV.

The chain carries TRBV9 and TRBJ2-1, with D perhaps TRBD2 (6 bases). Germline lookup yields CDR1 SGDLS and CDR2 YYNGEE. The CDR3 sequence is 16 residues long. The V and J ends lost 4 bases and 0 bases respectively, with 14 bases between them. The CDR3 spells CASSIGGVSSYNEQFF. The DNA for the CDR3 is TGTGCCAGCAGCATCGGCGGGGTAAGCTCCTACAATGAGCAGTTCTTC.

This clone was detected once. The V gene is TRBV30, the J gene TRBJ1-1; TRBD1 is a possible D gene (5 bases). Germline CDR1 reads GTSNPN; CDR2 reads SVGIG (reference sequence). The CDR3 is 12 residues long. The V and J ends lost 5 bases and 8 bases respectively, with 15 bases between them. CDR3: CAWGPGHREAFF. The CDR3 DNA reads TGTGCCTGGGGCCCCGGACACCGCGAAGCTTTCTTT.